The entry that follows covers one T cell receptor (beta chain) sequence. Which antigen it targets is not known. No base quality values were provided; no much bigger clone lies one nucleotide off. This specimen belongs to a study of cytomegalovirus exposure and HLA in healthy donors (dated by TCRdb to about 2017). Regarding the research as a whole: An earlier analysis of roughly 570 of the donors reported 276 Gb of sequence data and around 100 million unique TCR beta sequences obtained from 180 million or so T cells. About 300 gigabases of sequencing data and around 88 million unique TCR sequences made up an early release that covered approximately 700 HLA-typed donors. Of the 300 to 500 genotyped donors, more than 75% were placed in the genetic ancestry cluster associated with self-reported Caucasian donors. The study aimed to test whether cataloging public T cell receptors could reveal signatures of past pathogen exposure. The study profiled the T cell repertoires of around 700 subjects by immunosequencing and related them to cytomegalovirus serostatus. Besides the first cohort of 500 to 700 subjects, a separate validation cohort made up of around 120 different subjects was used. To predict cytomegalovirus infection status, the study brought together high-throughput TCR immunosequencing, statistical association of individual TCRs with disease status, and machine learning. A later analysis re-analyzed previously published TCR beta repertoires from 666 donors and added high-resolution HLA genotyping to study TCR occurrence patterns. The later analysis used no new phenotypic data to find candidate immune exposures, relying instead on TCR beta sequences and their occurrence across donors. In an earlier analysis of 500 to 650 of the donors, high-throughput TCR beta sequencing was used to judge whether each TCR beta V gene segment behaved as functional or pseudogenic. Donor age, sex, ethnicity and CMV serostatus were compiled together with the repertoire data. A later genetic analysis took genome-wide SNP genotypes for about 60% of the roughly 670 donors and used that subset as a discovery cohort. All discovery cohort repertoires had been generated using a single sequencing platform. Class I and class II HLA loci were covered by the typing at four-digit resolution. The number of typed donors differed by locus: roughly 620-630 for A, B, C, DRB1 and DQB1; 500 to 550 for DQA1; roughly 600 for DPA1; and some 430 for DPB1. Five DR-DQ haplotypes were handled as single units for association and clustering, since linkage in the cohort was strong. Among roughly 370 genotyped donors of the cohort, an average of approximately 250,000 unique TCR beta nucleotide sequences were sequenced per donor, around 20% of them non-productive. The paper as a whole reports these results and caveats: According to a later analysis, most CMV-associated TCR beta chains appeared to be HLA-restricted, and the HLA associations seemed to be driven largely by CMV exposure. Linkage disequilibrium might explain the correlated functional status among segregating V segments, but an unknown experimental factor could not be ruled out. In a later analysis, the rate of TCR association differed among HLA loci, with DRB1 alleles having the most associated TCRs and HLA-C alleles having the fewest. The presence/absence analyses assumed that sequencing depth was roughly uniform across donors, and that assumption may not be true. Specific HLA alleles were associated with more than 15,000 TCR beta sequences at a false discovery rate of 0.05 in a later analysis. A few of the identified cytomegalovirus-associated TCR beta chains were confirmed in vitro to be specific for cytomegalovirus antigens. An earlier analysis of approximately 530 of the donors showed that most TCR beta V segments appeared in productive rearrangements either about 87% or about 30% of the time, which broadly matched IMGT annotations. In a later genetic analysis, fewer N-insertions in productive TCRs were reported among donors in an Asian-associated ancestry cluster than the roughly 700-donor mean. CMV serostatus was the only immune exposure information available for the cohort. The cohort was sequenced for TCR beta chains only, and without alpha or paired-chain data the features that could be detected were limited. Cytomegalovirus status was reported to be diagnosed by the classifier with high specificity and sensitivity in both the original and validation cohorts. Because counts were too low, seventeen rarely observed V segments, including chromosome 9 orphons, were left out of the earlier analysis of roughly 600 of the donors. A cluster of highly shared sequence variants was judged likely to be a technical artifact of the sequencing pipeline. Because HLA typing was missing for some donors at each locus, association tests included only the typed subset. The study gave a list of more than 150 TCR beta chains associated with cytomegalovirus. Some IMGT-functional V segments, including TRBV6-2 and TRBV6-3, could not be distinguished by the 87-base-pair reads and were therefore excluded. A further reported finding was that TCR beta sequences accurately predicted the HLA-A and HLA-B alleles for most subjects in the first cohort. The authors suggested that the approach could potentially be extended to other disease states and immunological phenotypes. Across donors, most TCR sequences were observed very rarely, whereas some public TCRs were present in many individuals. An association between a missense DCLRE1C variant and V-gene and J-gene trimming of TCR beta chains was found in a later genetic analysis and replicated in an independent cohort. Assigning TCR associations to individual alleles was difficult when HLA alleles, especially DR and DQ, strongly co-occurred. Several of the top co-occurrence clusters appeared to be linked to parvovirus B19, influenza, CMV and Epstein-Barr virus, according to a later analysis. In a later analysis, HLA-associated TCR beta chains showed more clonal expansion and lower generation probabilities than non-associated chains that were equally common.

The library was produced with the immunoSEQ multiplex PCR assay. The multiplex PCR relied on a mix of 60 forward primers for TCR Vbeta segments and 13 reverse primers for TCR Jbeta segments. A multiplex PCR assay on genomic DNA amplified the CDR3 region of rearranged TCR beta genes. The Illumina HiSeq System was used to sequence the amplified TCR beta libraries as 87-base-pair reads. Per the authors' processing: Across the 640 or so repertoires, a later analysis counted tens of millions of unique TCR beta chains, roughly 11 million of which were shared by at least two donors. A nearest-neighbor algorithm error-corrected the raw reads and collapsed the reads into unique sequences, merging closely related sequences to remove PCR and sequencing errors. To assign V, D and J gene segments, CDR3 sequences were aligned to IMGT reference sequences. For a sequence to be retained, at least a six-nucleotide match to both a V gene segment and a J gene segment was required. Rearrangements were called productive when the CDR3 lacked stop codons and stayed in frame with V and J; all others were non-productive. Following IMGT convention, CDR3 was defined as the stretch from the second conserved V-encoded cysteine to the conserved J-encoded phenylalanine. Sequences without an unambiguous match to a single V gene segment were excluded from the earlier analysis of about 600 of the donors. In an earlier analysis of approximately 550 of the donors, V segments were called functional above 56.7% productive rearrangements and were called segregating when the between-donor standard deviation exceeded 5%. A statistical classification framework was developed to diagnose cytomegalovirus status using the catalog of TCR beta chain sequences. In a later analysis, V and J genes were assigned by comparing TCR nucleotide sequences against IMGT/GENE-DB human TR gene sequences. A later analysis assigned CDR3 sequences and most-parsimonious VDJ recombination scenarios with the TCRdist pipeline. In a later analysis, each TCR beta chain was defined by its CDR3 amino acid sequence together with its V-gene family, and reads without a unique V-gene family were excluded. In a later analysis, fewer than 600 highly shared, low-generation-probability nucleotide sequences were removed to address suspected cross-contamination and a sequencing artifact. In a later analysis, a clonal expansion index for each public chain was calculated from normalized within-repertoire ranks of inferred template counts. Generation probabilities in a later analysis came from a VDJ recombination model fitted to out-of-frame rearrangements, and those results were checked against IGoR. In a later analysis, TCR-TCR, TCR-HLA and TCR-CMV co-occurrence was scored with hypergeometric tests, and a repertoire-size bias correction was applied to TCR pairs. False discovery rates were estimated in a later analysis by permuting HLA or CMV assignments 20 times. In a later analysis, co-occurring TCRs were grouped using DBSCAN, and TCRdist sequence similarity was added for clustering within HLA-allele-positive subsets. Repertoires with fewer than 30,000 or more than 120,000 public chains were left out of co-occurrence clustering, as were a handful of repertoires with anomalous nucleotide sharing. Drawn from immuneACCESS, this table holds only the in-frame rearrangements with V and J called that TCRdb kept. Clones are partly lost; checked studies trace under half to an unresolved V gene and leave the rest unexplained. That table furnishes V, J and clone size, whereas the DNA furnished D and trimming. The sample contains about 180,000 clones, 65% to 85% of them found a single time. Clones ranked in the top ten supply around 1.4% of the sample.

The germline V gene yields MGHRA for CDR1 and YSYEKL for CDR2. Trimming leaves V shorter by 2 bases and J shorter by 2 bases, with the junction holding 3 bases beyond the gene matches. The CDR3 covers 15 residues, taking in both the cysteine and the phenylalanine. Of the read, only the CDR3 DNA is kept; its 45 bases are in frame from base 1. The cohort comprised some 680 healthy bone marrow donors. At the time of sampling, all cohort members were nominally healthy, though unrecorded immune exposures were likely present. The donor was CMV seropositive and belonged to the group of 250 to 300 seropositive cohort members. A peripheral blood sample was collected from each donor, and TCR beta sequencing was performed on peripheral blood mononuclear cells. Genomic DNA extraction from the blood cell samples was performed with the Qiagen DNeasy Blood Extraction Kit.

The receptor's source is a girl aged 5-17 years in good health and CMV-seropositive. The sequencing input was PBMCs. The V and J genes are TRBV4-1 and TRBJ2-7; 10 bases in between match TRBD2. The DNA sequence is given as TGCGCCAGCAGCCAATTGCTAGCGGGAGCCTACGAGCAGTACTTC. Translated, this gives CASSQLLAGAYEQYF.